This TCR beta chain is drawn from a study of shared clonotypes between healthy human individuals. For the study at large: Aged 18 to 49, the donors were a couple of women and a few men.

Germline-derived CDR1 and CDR2 are MNHEY and SMNVEV (reference sequence). Trimming removed 2 bases from V and 8 bases from J, with 12 bases in between. The CDR3 runs to 14 residues. Genomic DNA per cell subset filled all wells of several immunoSEQ plates. Sequencing was performed with immunoSEQ multiplex PCR; in TCRdb, only in-frame clones are kept and a portion is missing. The sample carries under 2,000,000 clones, roughly 95% recorded once. Naive CD8 cells lacked CD45RO and underwent positive selection for CCR7, leaving out terminally differentiated effector memory CD45RA+ cells. The sequencing sample was made of naive CD8+ T cells sorted from blood. The chain recombines TRBV27 with TRBJ1-4; TRBD1 might be the D (5 bases). The sequence was collected from a young man in good health. The CDR3 is CASSLRGSGEKLFF. The DNA for the CDR3 is TGTGCCAGCAGTTTACGGGGGTCTGGGGAAAAACTGTTTTTT.